This TCR beta chain is from a study of blood T cell repertoires in COVID-19. V lost 11 bases, J lost 6 bases, and 6 bases stayed unmatched. CDR3 length: 12 amino acids. Germline assignment: CDR1 MDHEN and CDR2 SYDVKM. TCRdb's copy holds only in-frame clones and misses some; the assay was immunoSEQ multiplex PCR. The sample has approximately 230,000 clones, approximately 80% seen once; the top ten hold 15%. The V and J genes are TRBV28 and TRBJ1-5, with 8 bases fitting TRBD1. What was sequenced was PBMCs or T cells enriched from blood (not recorded which). The receptor was isolated from a man aged 35 to 55 who had recovered from COVID-19. The CDR3: CASQGAGQPQHF. The CDR3 coding sequence is TGTGCCTCTCAGGGGGCTGGTCAGCCCCAGCATTTT. Looking up the rest from reference TRBV28 and TRBJ1-5 gives the full variable domain: DVKVTQSSRYLVKRTGEKVFLECVQDMDHENMFWYRQDPGLGLRLIYFSYDVKMKEKGDIPEGYSVSREKKERFSLILESASTNQTSMYLCASQGAGQPQHFGDGTRLSIL.